Listed below are T cell receptor beta chains from one sample, sequenced in a study of blood T cell repertoires in COVID-19. Generated by immunoSEQ multiplex PCR, the TCRdb table keeps only in-frame clones and is missing some. The table records hundreds of thousands of clones, 80% to 90% of them present only once. The sequenced sample consisted of PBMCs or T cells enriched from blood (not recorded which). Every receptor here comes from a woman younger than 35 who had recovered from COVID-19. CDR3s include the opening cysteine and the closing phenylalanine or tryptophan. The order of the fields is clone size, V gene, J gene, D gene, CDR3 protein, CDR3 DNA. The D gene is left open where the match is weak. Expanded clones are given a class, and other clones once, few, many or no size at all.

few	TRBV2	TRBJ1-1	NA	CASSEFRGEAFF	TGTGCCAGCAGTGAATTTCGGGGTGAAGCTTTCTTT
NA	TRBV5-5	TRBJ1-1	NA	CASSLQGPEAFF	TGTGCCAGCAGCCTACAGGGACCTGAAGCTTTCTTT
NA	TRBV6-5	TRBJ2-7	NA	CASSRSGTGSKYF	TGTGCCAGCAGCCGTTCTGGTACAGGGTCCAAATACTTC
NA	TRBV30	TRBJ2-7	TRBD1	CASSLWDRVNEQYF	TGTGCCTCGTCCCTTTGGGACAGGGTAAACGAGCAGTACTTC
NA	TRBV2	TRBJ1-6	NA	CASSSDRSWNSPLHF	TGTGCCAGCAGCTCCGATAGGAGTTGGAATTCACCCCTCCACTTT
NA	TRBV11-2	TRBJ2-7	NA	CASSLAVDEQYF	TGTGCCAGCAGCTTAGCTGTCGACGAGCAGTACTTC
NA	TRBV24-1	TRBJ1-5	TRBD1	CATSDGQGGNQPQHF	TGTGCCACCAGCGACGGACAGGGCGGCAATCAGCCCCAGCATTTT
NA	TRBV5-1	TRBJ2-5	TRBD2	CASSLGLAGLQETQYF	TGCGCCAGCAGCTTGGGACTAGCGGGCCTCCAAGAGACCCAGTACTTC
once	TRBV27	TRBJ2-7	NA	CASSLAGLVYEQYF	TGTGCCAGCAGTTTGGCAGGGTTGGTTTACGAGCAGTACTTC
few	TRBV12-5	TRBJ1-6	NA	CASGLDRSSYNSPLHF	TGTGCTAGTGGTTTGGACAGGAGCTCCTATAATTCACCCCTCCACTTT
NA	TRBV9	TRBJ1-2	TRBD1	CASSYTWGTGEAYTF	TGTGCCAGCAGCTACACTTGGGGGACAGGGGAAGCCTACACCTTC
NA	TRBV3-1/TRBV3-2	TRBJ1-2	TRBD1	CASRNRGFNHYGYTF	TGTGCCAGCAGGAACAGGGGATTCAACCACTATGGCTACACCTTC
NA	TRBV6-5	TRBJ1-1	NA	CASSYFGTTNTEAFF	TGTGCCAGCAGTTACTTCGGGACAACGAACACTGAAGCTTTCTTT
once	TRBV5-6	TRBJ2-1	TRBD2	CASSSGLAGQNEQFF	TGTGCCAGCAGCTCGGGACTAGCGGGGCAAAATGAGCAGTTCTTC
few	TRBV27	TRBJ1-1	NA	CASSRTAMNTEAFF	TGTGCCAGCAGTAGGACAGCTATGAACACTGAAGCTTTCTTT
NA	TRBV5-1	TRBJ1-2	TRBD1	CASSLTGQGGYGYTF	TGCGCCAGCAGCTTGACGGGACAGGGAGGCTATGGCTACACCTTC
NA	TRBV6-6	TRBJ2-7	TRBD1	CASTDRGAYEQYF	TGTGCCAGCACAGACAGGGGGGCCTACGAGCAGTACTTC
NA	TRBV5-4	TRBJ2-2	TRBD1	CASSRDRGKSGELFF	TGTGCCAGCAGCCGGGACAGGGGAAAGTCCGGGGAGCTGTTTTTT
NA	TRBV19	TRBJ1-1	TRBD1	CASKLTGGTEAFF	TGTGCCAGCAAACTGACAGGGGGCACTGAAGCTTTCTTT
NA	TRBV7-2	TRBJ2-3	NA	CASSLAGLDTQYF	TGTGCCAGCAGCTTAGCGGGCCTAGATACGCAGTATTTT
NA	TRBV6-6	TRBJ1-5	TRBD1	CASSAGTGVNQPQHF	TGTGCCAGCAGCGCGGGGACAGGGGTCAATCAGCCCCAGCATTTT
NA	TRBV28	TRBJ2-5	NA	CASSLWLAGRETQYF	TGTGCCAGCAGTTTATGGCTAGCCGGGCGGGAGACCCAGTACTTC
NA	TRBV11-2	TRBJ2-7	NA	CASSGLGGPNNEQYF	TGTGCCAGCAGCGGCCTCGGGGGGCCTAATAACGAGCAGTACTTC
few	TRBV5-1	TRBJ1-1	NA	CASSLSYNTEAFF	TGCGCCAGCAGCTTGAGCTATAACACTGAAGCTTTCTTT
NA	TRBV6-5	TRBJ1-2	NA	CASSYSTGRYYGYTF	TGTGCCAGCAGTTACTCGACAGGCCGGTACTATGGCTACACCTTC
NA	TRBV20-1	TRBJ2-1	NA	CSALRNEQFF	TGCAGTGCTCTTAGAAATGAGCAGTTCTTC
NA	TRBV5-1	TRBJ1-2	TRBD1	CASSLYAGQGRRGYTF	TGCGCCAGCAGCTTGTATGCTGGACAGGGTAGAAGAGGCTACACCTTC
few	TRBV30	TRBJ2-5	TRBD2	CAWSAVGGAIQTQYF	TGTGCCTGGAGTGCGGTCGGGGGGGCCATTCAGACCCAGTACTTC
NA	TRBV7-3	TRBJ2-1	TRBD1	CASSSTGGALYNEQFF	TGTGCCAGCAGCTCAACAGGGGGTGCTCTCTACAATGAGCAGTTCTTC
NA	TRBV5-5	TRBJ2-7	TRBD2	CASSPGLAGGLPYEQYF	TGTGCCAGCAGCCCCGGACTAGCGGGGGGCCTCCCCTACGAGCAGTACTTC
NA	TRBV4-2	TRBJ2-7	NA	CASSLVAGPASYEQYF	TGTGCCAGCAGCCTAGTCGCGGGGCCAGCTTCCTACGAGCAGTACTTC
once	TRBV10-3	TRBJ2-4	NA	CAISASKGAIQYF	TGTGCCATCAGTGCTTCTAAAGGGGCCATTCAGTACTTC
NA	TRBV6-2/TRBV6-3	TRBJ1-2	NA	CASSYRETGWYGYTF	TGTGCCAGCAGTTACAGGGAGACAGGCTGGTATGGCTACACCTTC
NA	TRBV21-1	TRBJ2-3	NA	CARDLSGGAGTDTQYF	TGTGCCAGGGACCTTAGCGGGGGGGCCGGGACAGATACGCAGTATTTT
once	TRBV27	TRBJ2-3	TRBD2	CASNRRTSGVGGDTQYF	TGTGCCAGCAATCGAAGGACTAGCGGGGTGGGAGGAGATACGCAGTATTTT
NA	TRBV5-8	TRBJ2-7	NA	CASSGGSLGDEQYF	TGTGCCAGCAGCGGGGGGTCCCTAGGGGACGAGCAGTACTTC
NA	TRBV15	TRBJ2-2	NA	CATSRETGSNTGELFF	TGTGCCACCAGCAGGGAAACAGGGTCGAACACCGGGGAGCTGTTTTTT
NA	TRBV5-1	TRBJ2-3	TRBD2	CASSLVVSGASDTQYF	TGCGCCAGCAGCTTGGTCGTTAGCGGGGCTTCAGATACGCAGTATTTT
NA	TRBV23-1	TRBJ1-2	NA	CASSQSAQGQANYGYTF	TGCGCCAGCAGTCAATCCGCTCAGGGGCAGGCTAACTATGGCTACACCTTC
NA	TRBV18	TRBJ1-2	NA	CASSPPSGGYTF	TGTGCCAGCTCACCTCCCTCCGGTGGCTACACCTTC
NA	TRBV4-1	TRBJ2-1	NA	CASSQETGISYNEQFF	TGCGCCAGCAGCCAAGAAACGGGGATCTCCTACAATGAGCAGTTCTTC
NA	TRBV2	TRBJ1-5	NA	CASSEAAGSNQPQHF	TGTGCCAGCAGTGAAGCGGCGGGTAGCAATCAGCCCCAGCATTTT
few	TRBV7-3	TRBJ1-2	NA	CASSQGNTERTTF	TGTGCCAGCAGCCAGGGAAACACAGAGCGTACGACCTTC
once	TRBV9	TRBJ1-2	NA	CASSTSDRPLYGYTF	TGTGCCAGCAGCACCTCTGACAGGCCCCTCTATGGCTACACCTTC
NA	TRBV5-4	TRBJ2-1	TRBD1	CASSFRNRGSYNEQFF	TGTGCCAGCAGCTTCCGGAACAGGGGTTCCTACAATGAGCAGTTCTTC
NA	TRBV10-3	TRBJ1-2	NA	CAISESTIAGYTF	TGTGCCATCAGTGAGTCAACTATAGCAGGCTACACCTTC
NA	TRBV5-1	TRBJ2-3	TRBD2	CASSLGASGDLSTDTQYF	TGCGCCAGCAGCTTGGGTGCTAGCGGGGACCTTAGCACAGATACGCAGTATTTT
NA	TRBV2	TRBJ2-3	NA	CASSGLEDTQYF	TGTGCCAGCAGTGGACTAGAAGATACGCAGTATTTT